This passage covers 8 T cell receptor beta chains from one sample sequenced in a study of blood T cells in healthy people across ages. A sample-barcoded 5' primer and a J-beta primer mix were used in a second PCR of roughly 6 to 11 cycles. Each CDR3 protein is one row after TCRdb ran MiXCR on the 5' RACE reads. The sample consists of fewer than 2,000,000 distinct CDR3 sequences, roughly two fifths of them appearing once. The sample comprised blood. The receptors here all came from a human donor in good health.

The chain employs TRBV6-2 or TRBV6-3 and TRBJ2-1; 11 bases are a match to TRBD2. From germline, CDR1 is MNHEY and CDR2 SVGEGT. V dropped 6 bases and J dropped 9; count of bases not matched to a gene: 7. The CDR3 has 14 amino acids. This chain's CDR3 is CASRLAGAAGEQFF. The CDR3 DNA reads TGTGCCAGCAGACTAGCGGGGGCAGCGGGTGAGCAGTTCTTC.

This clonotype was observed a few times. This chain uses TRBV6-6 with TRBJ2-5; tentatively, D is TRBD1 or TRBD2 (5 bases each). Trimming pared 7 bases from V and 4 bases from J, leaving 16 bases between. The CDR3 is 14 amino acids. From germline, CDR1 is MNHNY and CDR2 SVGAGI (reference sequence). This CDR3 reads CASTYAAGRETQYF. CDR3 in DNA: TGTGCCAGCACTTATGCCGCAGGGAGAGAGACCCAGTACTTC.

The CDR3, as DNA: TGTGCCAGCAGCCCGTCCGTAGTGGGGAGCGGTGATGAAAAACTGTTTTTT. Its protein product is CASSPSVVGSGDEKLFF. V is TRBV9 and J is TRBJ1-4; D gene uncertain. This CDR3 comprises 17 residues. Deletions cut 4 bases from V and 6 bases from J, with 22 bases between. Germline V gives CDR1 SGDLS, CDR2 YYNGEE.

As concerns this clonotype: No conserved phenylalanine or tryptophan is present at the end of the CDR3, so a read error is the likely explanation. The J gene is TRBJ2-1, the V gene TRBV20-1, with 8 bases aligning to TRBD2. From germline, CDR1 is DFQATT and CDR2 SNEGSKA (reference sequence). This CDR3 contains 15 residues. V lost 6 bases and J lost 4; bases outside the gene matches: 11. CDR3 in DNA: TGCAGTGCCATAATAAGCGGGGGAGAGTACAATGAGCAGTTCTTA. Amino acid sequence: CSAIISGGEYNEQFL.

This clonotype showed up just a few times. This chain joins TRBV6-2 or TRBV6-3 and TRBJ2-5; D uncertain. V shed 5 bases and J shed 4 bases, with 11 bases lying between them. The CDR3 consists of 13 residues. Germline-derived CDR1 and CDR2 are MNHEY and SVGEGT. CDR3 nucleotide sequence: TGTGCCAGCAGTATCGACCGACGAGAGACCCAGTACTTC. It translates to CASSIDRRETQYF.

This clonotype turned up a few times. This chain connects TRBV12-3 or TRBV12-4 to TRBJ2-7; D gene ambiguous. Between the trimmed V and J ends, which lost 2 bases and 3 bases, there was a span of 5 bases. There are 12 residues in the CDR3. CDR3 in amino acids: CASSLYLYEQYF. For the CDR3, the DNA is TGTGCCAGCAGTTTATATCTCTACGAGCAGTACTTC.

This clonotype was observed a handful of times. The CDR3: CSVLVAGGSTDTQYF. CDR3 in DNA: TGCAGCGTCCTGGTAGCGGGGGGGAGCACAGATACGCAGTATTTT. The V call is TRBV29-1, the J call TRBJ2-3, with 11 nucleotides matching TRBD2. Germline V CDR1 and CDR2: SQVTM, ANQGSEA. The CDR3 sequence is 15 residues long. Trimming took 6 bases from V and 0 from J; bases not matched to a gene: 5.

In its sample, this clonotype was seen a few times. The gene calls are TRBV20-1 and TRBJ2-5; TRBD1 matches at 8 bases. J gave up 12 bases and V 0 bases, and 12 bases lay outside the gene matches. Germline V gene data show CDR1 as DFQATT and CDR2 as SNEGSKA (reference sequence). The length of the CDR3 is 14 residues. As DNA, the CDR3 is TGCAGTGCTAGAGATTACCAGGGGGCGAGATGGGAGTACTTC. It specifies CSARDYQGARWEYF.